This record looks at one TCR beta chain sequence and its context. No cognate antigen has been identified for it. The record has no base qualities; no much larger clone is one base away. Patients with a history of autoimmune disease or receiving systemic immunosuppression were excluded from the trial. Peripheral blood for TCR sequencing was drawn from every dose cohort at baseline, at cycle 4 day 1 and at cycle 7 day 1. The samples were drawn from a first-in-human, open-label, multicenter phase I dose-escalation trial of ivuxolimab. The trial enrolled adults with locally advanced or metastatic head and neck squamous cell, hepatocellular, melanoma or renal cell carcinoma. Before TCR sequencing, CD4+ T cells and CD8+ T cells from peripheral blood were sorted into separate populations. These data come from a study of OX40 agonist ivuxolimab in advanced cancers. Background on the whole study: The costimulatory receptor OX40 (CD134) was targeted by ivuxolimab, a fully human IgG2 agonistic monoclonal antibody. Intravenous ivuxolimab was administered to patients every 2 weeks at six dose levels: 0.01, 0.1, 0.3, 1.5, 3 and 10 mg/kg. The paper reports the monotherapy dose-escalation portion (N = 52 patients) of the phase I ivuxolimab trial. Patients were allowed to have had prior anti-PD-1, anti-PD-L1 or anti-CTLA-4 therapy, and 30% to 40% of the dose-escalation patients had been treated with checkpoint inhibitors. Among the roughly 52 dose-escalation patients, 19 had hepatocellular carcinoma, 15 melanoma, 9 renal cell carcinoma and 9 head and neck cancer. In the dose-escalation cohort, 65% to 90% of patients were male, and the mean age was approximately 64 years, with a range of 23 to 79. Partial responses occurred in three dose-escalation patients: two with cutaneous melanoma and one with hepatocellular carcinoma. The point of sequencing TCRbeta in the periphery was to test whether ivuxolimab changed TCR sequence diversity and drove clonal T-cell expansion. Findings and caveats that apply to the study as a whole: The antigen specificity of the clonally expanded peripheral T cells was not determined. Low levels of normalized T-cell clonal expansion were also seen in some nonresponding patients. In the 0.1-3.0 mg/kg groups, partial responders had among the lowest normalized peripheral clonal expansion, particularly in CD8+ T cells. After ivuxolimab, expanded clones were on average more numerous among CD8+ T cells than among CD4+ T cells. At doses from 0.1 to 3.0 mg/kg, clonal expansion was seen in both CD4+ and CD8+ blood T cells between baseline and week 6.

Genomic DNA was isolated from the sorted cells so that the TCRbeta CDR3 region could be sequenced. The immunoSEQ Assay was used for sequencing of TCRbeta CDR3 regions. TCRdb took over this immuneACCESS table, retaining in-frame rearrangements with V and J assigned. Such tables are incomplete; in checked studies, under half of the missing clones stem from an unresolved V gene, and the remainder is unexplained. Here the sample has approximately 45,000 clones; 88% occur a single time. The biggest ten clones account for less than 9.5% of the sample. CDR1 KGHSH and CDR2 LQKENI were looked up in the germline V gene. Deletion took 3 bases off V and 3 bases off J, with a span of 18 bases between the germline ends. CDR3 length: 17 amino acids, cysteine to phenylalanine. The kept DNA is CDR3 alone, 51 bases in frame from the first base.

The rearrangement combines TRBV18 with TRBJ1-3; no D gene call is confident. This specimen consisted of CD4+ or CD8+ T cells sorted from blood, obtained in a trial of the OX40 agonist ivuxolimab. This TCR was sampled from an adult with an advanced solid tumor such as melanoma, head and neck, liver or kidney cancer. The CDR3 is CASSPPYGDVHGNTIYF. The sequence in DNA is TGTGCCAGCTCACCCCCCTATGGAGATGTCCATGGAAACACCATATATTTT.